This paragraph reports one TCR beta chain. Source study methods: Reference gene primer amplification yielded estimated nucleated cell counts. Assay: immunoSEQ multiplex PCR; the TCRdb copy retains only in-frame clones and omits some. V, J and clone size are taken as reported in that table, and D and trimming were inferred from the DNA itself. The table shows fewer than 35,000 clones, with nearly 90% occurring only once. This CDR3 region has 16 residues. This sample stems from a study of blood T cell repertoires in COVID-19. In the study overall: Samples representing acute and convalescent COVID-19 were sourced from the United States, Italy and Spain. The analysed material was cDNA or gDNA that came from T cells, B-cell-depleted T cells, or PBMCs.

The rearrangement links TRBV21-1 to TRBJ1-3. TRBV21-1 is shown as a pseudogene. The sample consisted of peripheral blood. The receptor comes from a man between 60 and 70 years old with active COVID-19. The CDR3 DNA reads TGTGCCAGCAGTCGTAAGGAGGGGCGGGGGAATAACACCATATATTTT. Its translation is CASSRKEGRGNNTIYF.